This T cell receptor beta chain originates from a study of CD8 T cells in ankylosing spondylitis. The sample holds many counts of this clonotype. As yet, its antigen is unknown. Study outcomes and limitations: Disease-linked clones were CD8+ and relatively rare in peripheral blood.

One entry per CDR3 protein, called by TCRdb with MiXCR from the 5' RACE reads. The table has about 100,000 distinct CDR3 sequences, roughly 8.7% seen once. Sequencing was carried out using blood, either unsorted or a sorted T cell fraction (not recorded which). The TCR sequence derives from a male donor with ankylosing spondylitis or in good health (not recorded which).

The CDR3 nucleotides read TGTGCCAGCACCCCCAGGGTATCAGGTTGGGACATCGGGGAGCTGTTTTTT. Amino acid sequence: CASTPRVSGWDIGELFF. This rearrangement joins TRBV27 to TRBJ2-2, with a weak D call TRBD1 (6 bases). The V end was cut by 7 bases, the J end by 7 bases, with 25 bases between. The CDR3 covers 17 residues. Germline V gives CDR1 MNHEY, CDR2 SMNVEV (reference sequence).